This TCR beta chain comes out of a study of CDR3 diversity in severe acne. Via MiXCR, TCRdb re-called the PCR reads, giving one row per CDR3 protein. In the table there are around 83,000 distinct CDR3 sequences, about 49% of which are singletons. Germline CDR1 MRHNA, CDR2 SNTAGT. The V and J ends lost 2 bases and 11 bases respectively, with 14 bases between them. The CDR3 contains 13 residues. A few counts support this clonotype. Material: blood. The receptor's source is a male donor with severe acne vulgaris. The chain is built from TRBV6-4 and TRBJ2-3; D gene uncertain. The CDR3 sequence: CASSDGLRDEQYF. DNA of the CDR3: TGTGCCAGCAGTGACGGGCTACGTGATGAGCAGTATTTT.